This TCR beta chain is from a study of graft-versus-host responses after intestinal transplantation. The overall study: Isolated intestinal, liver-intestinal, or multivisceral transplants were what recipients had.

Study-level results: Early after transplant, HvG declines were associated with peak levels of circulating GvH clones. Some GvH clones appeared in ileal mucosa or blood before recipient bone marrow.

Produced via immunoSEQ multiplex PCR; TCRdb's table is partial and in-frame only. This sample yields over 85,000 clones, of which around 93% are seen a single time; around 0.49% belongs to the top ten. After removal of 4 bases from V and 10 bases from J, the junction contained 11 bases not matched to a gene. CDR1 is KGHSH and CDR2 is LQKENI in the germline V gene. The CDR3 consists of 15 residues. Concerning this clone: Its target is not known.

The rearrangement uses TRBV18 and TRBJ2-1; 9 bases align to TRBD2. The source is a human donor who received an intestinal transplant. Here the sequenced sample was unstimulated CD8+ T cells sorted from spleen or lymph node cells, taken before intestinal transplant. CDR3 region: CASSRREGRDPEQFF. As DNA, the CDR3 is TGTGCCAGCTCACGGCGGGAGGGCCGAGATCCCGAGCAGTTCTTC.